The present TCR beta chain was sequenced within a study of blood T cell repertoires in COVID-19. Background on the study: Italy, Spain and the United States were the sources of the convalescent and acute COVID-19 samples. PBMCs, B-cell-depleted T cells, or T cells provided the cDNA or gDNA that made up the material.

Per the original methods: The assay estimated nucleated cells by amplifying reference gene primers. The assay was immunoSEQ multiplex PCR, and TCRdb's table has in-frame clones only and misses some. Clone size and V and J calls were adopted from that table, with D and trimming inferred from the DNA. The sample holds 270,000 or so clones, more than 70% seen once. This CDR3 region has 14 residues. V lost 7 bases and J 2 bases, leaving 15 bases between the germline ends. Germline-derived CDR1 and CDR2 are MDHEN and SYDVKM. The sample comprised peripheral blood. This clonotype originated in a woman younger than 30 with acute or convalescent COVID-19. The genes are TRBV28 and TRBJ2-7; possible D gene TRBD2, 5 bases. The CDR3 loop is CASTPSRDPYEQYF. The CDR3 DNA follows: TGTGCCAGCACCCCGTCGAGGGATCCCTACGAGCAGTACTTC. The variable domain in full, completed from reference TRBV28 and TRBJ2-7, reads DVKVTQSSRYLVKRTGEKVFLECVQDMDHENMFWYRQDPGLGLRLIYFSYDVKMKEKGDIPEGYSVSREKKERFSLILESASTNQTSMYLCASTPSRDPYEQYFGPGTRLTVT.